One and the same sample provided the 30 T cell receptor beta chains below, sequenced in a study of shared clonotypes between healthy human individuals. Measured with immunoSEQ multiplex PCR; TCRdb has only the in-frame clones, and not every one. The sample consists of under 600,000 clones, around 78% of them appearing once. What was sequenced was PBMCs. Receptors originate from a woman in her thirties or forties in good health. Some clones in this sample may be carry-over from other donors' samples.

The chain couples TRBV4-1 to TRBJ1-1, with 11 bases identical to TRBD1. The CDR3 totals 15 residues. V lost 0 bases and J lost 7; bases outside the gene matches: 4. Germline V gene lookup returns CDR1 MGHRA and CDR2 YSYEKL. CDR3 DNA: TGCGCCAGCAGCCAAGACGGACAGGGGGCTTTTGAAGCTTTCTTT. It codes for CASSQDGQGAFEAFF.

The V gene is TRBV10-3, the J gene TRBJ2-7; D might be TRBD1 (5 bases). V lost 2 bases to trimming and J lost 9 bases, with 8 bases between them. Germline CDR1 reads ENHRY; CDR2 reads SYGVKD. The CDR3 sequence is 11 residues long. CDR3 nucleotide sequence: TGTGCCATCAGTGAGGCACAGGTGCAGTACTTC. The encoded protein is CAISEAQVQYF.

This sequence joins TRBV6-1 and TRBJ2-3, with D hard to call. The V gene lost 2 bases and the J gene lost 2 bases, with 11 bases spanning the gap. Germline V CDR1 and CDR2: MNHNS, SASEGT. The CDR3 sequence is 15 residues long. Here the CDR3 reads CASSELSGHTDTQYF. Written as DNA, the CDR3 is TGTGCCAGCAGTGAATTAAGTGGCCACACAGATACGCAGTATTTT.

This rearrangement joins TRBV28 to TRBJ2-2; D is unresolved. Germline V gene lookup returns CDR1 MDHEN and CDR2 SYDVKM. The CDR3 is made up of 15 amino acids. V was pared by 1 base and J by 3 bases, with 9 bases between. The CDR3 reads CASSLSGRHTGELFF. DNA of the CDR3: TGTGCCAGCAGTTTATCCGGCCGTCACACCGGGGAGCTGTTTTTT. Based on the CDR3 plus reference TRBV28 and TRBJ2-2, the full variable domain is DVKVTQSSRYLVKRTGEKVFLECVQDMDHENMFWYRQDPGLGLRLIYFSYDVKMKEKGDIPEGYSVSREKKERFSLILESASTNQTSMYLCASSLSGRHTGELFFGEGSRLTVL.

In its sample, this clone was seen once. The same CDR3 can be traced to other DNA sequences in this sample. The gene calls are TRBV4-3 and TRBJ2-3, with TRBD2 matching 10 bases. Germline-derived CDR1 and CDR2 are LGHNA and YSLEER. This CDR3 comprises 16 residues. The J segment lost 5 bases and the V segment lost 1 base, leaving 6 bases of the junction unmatched. CDR3 nucleotide sequence: TGCGCCAGCAGCCAAGGTCTAGCGGGAGTTGGAGATACGCAGTATTTT. It is translated as CASSQGLAGVGDTQYF.

The gene calls are TRBV4-1 and TRBJ2-7, with 12 bases aligning to TRBD2. Unmatched junction bases numbered 4, after V lost 5 bases and J lost 5 bases. The CDR3 loop spans 14 amino acids. The germline V gene encodes CDR1 MGHRA and CDR2 YSYEKL. CDR3 protein: CASSSRLAGDEQYF. CDR3 bases: TGCGCCAGCAGCTCACGACTAGCGGGAGACGAGCAGTACTTC.

The chain couples TRBV5-1 to TRBJ1-5; 7 bases line up with TRBD1. This CDR3 contains 14 residues. The germline V gene encodes CDR1 SGHRS and CDR2 YFSETQ. Losses at the gene ends were 4 bases for V and 4 bases for J; bases not matched to a gene: 5. The CDR3 region has the DNA TGCGCCAGCAGCCCTGGGACAGATAATCAGCCCCAGCATTTT. Its translation is CASSPGTDNQPQHF. Full variable domain (missing parts from reference TRBV5-1 and TRBJ1-5): KAGVTQTPRYLIKTRGQQVTLSCSPISGHRSVSWYQQTPGQGLQFLFEYFSETQRNKGNFPGRFSGRQFSNSRSEMNVSTLELGDSALYLCASSPGTDNQPQHFGDGTRLSIL.

The rearrangement links TRBV2 to TRBJ2-1; TRBD2 might be the D (5 bases). The germline V gene encodes CDR1 SNHLY and CDR2 FYNNEI. Trimming left V 6 bases short and J 2 bases short, with 11 bases between. The CDR3 consists of 14 residues. The CDR3 sequence: CASSWTGAYNEQFF. The CDR3 nucleotides are TGTGCCAGCAGCTGGACTGGGGCCTACAATGAGCAGTTCTTC.

The CDR3 loop reads CASSWAFF. The CDR3 nucleotides are TGTGCCAGCAGTTGGGCTTTCTTT. This chain uses TRBV6-5 with TRBJ1-1; D gene unclear. V shed 4 bases and J shed 11 bases, with 2 bases lying between them. The CDR3 covers 8 residues. Germline assignment: CDR1 MNHEY and CDR2 SVGAGI.

The chain couples TRBV4-1 to TRBJ2-2; 8 nucleotides agree with TRBD1. The germline V gene encodes CDR1 MGHRA and CDR2 YSYEKL. The CDR3 contains 16 residues. The J segment lost 7 bases and the V segment lost 0 bases, leaving 7 bases of the junction unmatched. CDR3 DNA sequence: TGCGCCAGCAGCCAAGAATGGCAGGGGGCAGGCGGGGAGCTGTTTTTT. Its translation: CASSQEWQGAGGELFF.

V gene TRBV2 combines with J gene TRBJ2-7, with TRBD1 matching over 7 bases. CDR3 length: 14 residues. Germline V gene sequence: CDR1 SNHLY, CDR2 FYNNEI. Germline trimming cut 7 bases from V and 3 bases from J; bases unmatched to any gene: 9. The CDR3 reads CASTRGQEGYEQYF. CDR3 bases: TGTGCCAGCACCCGCGGACAGGAAGGCTACGAGCAGTACTTC. Together with reference TRBV2 and TRBJ2-7, the CDR3 gives the full variable domain: EPEVTQTPSHQVTQMGQEVILRCVPISNHLYFYWYRQILGQKVEFLVSFYNNEISEKSEIFDDQFSVERPDGSNFTLKIRSTKLEDSAMYFCASTRGQEGYEQYFGPGTRLTVT.

This rearrangement joins TRBV19 to TRBJ1-5; weak D call: TRBD1 (6 bases). The CDR3 has 16 amino acids. Looked up from germline, CDR1 is LNHDA and CDR2 is SQIVND (reference sequence). Trimming stripped 5 bases from V and 2 bases from J, with 16 bases between. The chain's CDR3 is CASSQGFTVGNQPQHF. The DNA of the CDR3 is TGTGCCAGTAGTCAGGGGTTCACGGTAGGCAATCAGCCCCAGCATTTT.

Here the CDR3 reads CAISVGTSGNTGELFF. The CDR3 nucleotides read TGTGCCATCAGTGTTGGCACTAGCGGGAACACCGGGGAGCTGTTTTTT. This chain connects TRBV10-3 to TRBJ2-2; 8 bases line up with TRBD2. Germline V gene data show CDR1 as ENHRY and CDR2 as SYGVKD. The trim removed 4 bases at V and 1 base at J, leaving 5 bases unmatched. There are 16 residues in the CDR3.

The chain recombines TRBV5-1 with TRBJ2-4; TRBD2 might be the D (6 bases). Germline V gene sequence: CDR1 SGHRS, CDR2 YFSETQ. This CDR3 region has 14 residues. V lost 3 bases, J lost 2 bases, and 9 bases lay in between. The CDR3 loop is CASSSGTSKNIQYF. In DNA, the CDR3 is TGCGCCAGCAGCTCCGGGACTTCCAAAAACATTCAGTACTTC.

V and J are TRBV11-2 and TRBJ2-7; D possibly matches TRBD1 or TRBD2 (5 bases each). CDR3 length: 15 residues. V was pared by 5 bases and J by 0 bases, with 14 bases between. The germline V gene has CDR1 SGHAT and CDR2 FQNNGV. The CDR3 region is CASSPGRSASYEQYF. The CDR3 DNA follows: TGTGCCAGCAGCCCGGGACGTTCCGCCTCCTACGAGCAGTACTTC. The complete variable domain, with remaining parts taken from reference TRBV11-2 and TRBJ2-7, reads EAGVAQSPRYKIIEKRQSVAFWCNPISGHATLYWYQQILGQGPKLLIQFQNNGVVDDSQLPKDRFSAERLKGVDSTLKIQPAKLEDSAVYLCASSPGRSASYEQYFGPGTRLTVT.

This chain links TRBV6-5 with TRBJ1-4; D gene uncertain. The V end was cut by 0 bases, the J end by 6 bases, with 14 bases between. Germline V CDR1 and CDR2: MNHEY, SVGAGI. The length of the CDR3 is 16 residues. CDR3 bases: TGTGCCAGCAGTTACTCGAGCCGGGGAAGATATGAAAAACTGTTTTTT. Translation gives CASSYSSRGRYEKLFF.

This clone was seen just once. The V call is TRBV7-3, the J call TRBJ2-2; D gene uncertain. Germline V gene data show CDR1 as SGHTA and CDR2 as FQGTGA. V lost 0 bases to trimming and J lost 0 bases, with 8 bases between them. The CDR3 has 16 residues. The CDR3 loop is CASSLTSVTNTGELFF. In DNA, the CDR3 is TGTGCCAGCAGCTTAACGAGTGTCACGAACACCGGGGAGCTGTTTTTT.

The chain is built from TRBV18 and TRBJ2-3; D unresolved. V gave up 0 bases and J gave up 3 bases, with 7 bases separating them. The CDR3 runs 14 residues. Per the germline V gene, CDR1 is KGHSH and CDR2 is LQKENI. CDR3 DNA: TGTGCCAGCTCACCACCGTTGGCGACAGATACGCAGTATTTT. Translating gives CASSPPLATDTQYF.

The chain employs TRBV7-2 and TRBJ2-1, with D possibly matching TRBD2 (6 bases). The V and J ends lost 5 bases and 9 bases respectively, with 14 bases between them. The length of the CDR3 is 13 residues. CDR1 and CDR2 from the germline V gene are SGHTA and FQGNSA. In DNA form, the CDR3 reads TGTGCCAGCAGCCGCGGGATCCTACGTGAGCAGTTCTTC. Protein: CASSRGILREQFF.

The V call is TRBV19, the J call TRBJ1-1; D unclear. The CDR3 is made up of 12 amino acids. The germline V gene encodes CDR1 LNHDA and CDR2 SQIVND (reference sequence). Trimming removed 3 bases from V and 8 bases from J, with 10 bases in between. The chain's CDR3 is CASSIPRREAFF. The CDR3 DNA is TGTGCCAGTAGTATCCCCCGCAGGGAAGCTTTCTTT.

This clone came up a few times. V usage is TRBV30 and J usage is TRBJ2-5; D perhaps matches TRBD2 (5 bases). Looked up from germline, CDR1 is GTSNPN and CDR2 is SVGIG (reference sequence). CDR3 size: 13 residues. Trimming removed 2 bases from V and 4 bases from J, with 11 bases in between. The DNA of the CDR3 is TGTGCCTGGAGTTCACCTAGCTCAGAGACCCAGTACTTC. Amino acids: CAWSSPSSETQYF.

This clone was counted only a few times. The rearrangement uses TRBV11-1 and TRBJ2-2; 11 nucleotides line up with TRBD2. This CDR3 comprises 16 residues. V lost 5 bases, J lost 3 bases, and 5 bases stayed unmatched. Germline-derived CDR1 and CDR2 are SGHAT and FQDESV (reference sequence). The CDR3: CASSPNSGRDTGELFF. The CDR3, as DNA: TGTGCCAGCAGCCCGAATAGCGGGAGGGACACCGGGGAGCTGTTTTTT.

This clone was observed a handful of times. The rearrangement uses TRBV27 and TRBJ1-2, with D perhaps matching TRBD1 (5 bases). The CDR3 is 15 residues long. V was cut by 3 bases and J by 3 bases, with 14 bases left in between. Germline CDR1 MNHEY, CDR2 SMNVEV (reference sequence). CDR3 DNA sequence: TGTGCCAGCAGTTTTTACGCAGGGTGGGACTATGGCTACACCTTC. The encoded protein is CASSFYAGWDYGYTF.

V is TRBV14 and J is TRBJ2-5; 11 positions match TRBD2. The J call is uncertain, as TRBJ2-7 better fits the DNA end. The CDR3 spans 14 residues. Germline values: CDR1 SGHDN, CDR2 FVKESK. The CDR3 DNA sequence: TGTGCCAGCACCCTAGCGGGAGGTACTTCCGAGCAGTACTTC. Encoded protein: CASTLAGGTSEQYF.

This clone has a handful of counts. The V gene is TRBV10-2, the J gene TRBJ2-5, with 7 bases matching TRBD1. Germline CDR1 and CDR2: WSHSY and SAAADI. After removal of 5 bases from V and 2 bases from J, the junction contained 5 bases not matched to a gene. The CDR3 has 14 residues. The DNA for the CDR3 is TGCGCCAGCAGTAAACAGGGGCCGCAAGAGACCCAGTACTTC. Protein sequence: CASSKQGPQETQYF.

Comments on this clone: Other DNA sequences in the sample encode the same CDR3. The gene calls are TRBV29-1 and TRBJ2-7, with TRBD1 matching over 7 bases. The CDR3 has 14 residues. Germline trimming cut 4 bases from V and 4 bases from J; bases unmatched to any gene: 10. Germline-derived CDR1 and CDR2 are SQVTM and ANQGSEA. The CDR3 loop is CSVGPRGGPYEQYF. Written as DNA, the CDR3 is TGCAGCGTTGGTCCCCGAGGGGGCCCATACGAGCAGTACTTC.

This clone was picked up one time. The chain recombines TRBV30 with TRBJ2-1, with 9 positions matching TRBD2. V shed 3 bases and J 7 bases; nucleotides not matched to a gene: 7. The V gene's germline CDR1 is GTSNPN and CDR2 SVGIG (reference sequence). CDR3 length equals 14 residues. The CDR3 DNA reads TGTGCCTGGAGAAGGGCGGGAGGGAGGAATGAGCAGTTCTTC. Its translation is CAWRRAGGRNEQFF.

The CDR3 DNA is TGCGCCAGCAGCCGGGAGGGGGGACAAGAGACCCAGTACTTC. Residues: CASSREGGQETQYF. The chain carries TRBV5-1 and TRBJ2-5; TRBD2 agrees at 8 bases. The CDR3 covers 14 residues. Germline CDR1 and CDR2: SGHRS and YFSETQ. Trimming removed 4 bases from V and 2 bases from J; junction bases left unmatched: 4.

This clone was seen only once. V is TRBV5-6 and J is TRBJ2-1; 7 nucleotides line up with TRBD2. The V gene end was trimmed by 1 base and the J gene end by 0 bases; junction bases not matched to a gene: 7. The germline V gene has CDR1 SGHDT and CDR2 YYEEEE. This CDR3 is built from 17 residues. This chain's CDR3 is CASSLFFASGSYNEQFF. For the CDR3, the DNA is TGTGCCAGCAGCTTGTTCTTTGCTAGCGGCTCCTACAATGAGCAGTTCTTC.

The rearrangement uses TRBV5-4 and TRBJ1-1; unclear D gene. The germline V gene encodes CDR1 SGHNT and CDR2 YYREEE (reference sequence). This CDR3 spans 14 amino acids. The germline V and J ends were trimmed by 4 bases and 0 bases, with 10 bases remaining between them. The CDR3 region has the DNA TGTGCCAGCAGCCCCGGTGGGGTGAACACTGAAGCTTTCTTT. It yields the protein CASSPGGVNTEAFF.